These 6 T cell receptor beta chains share one sample of origin, sequenced in a study of blood T cell repertoires in COVID-19 (dated by TCRdb to 2018 to 2021). The library relied on the immunoSEQ multiplex PCR assay. Held by TCRdb, this immuneACCESS table contains in-frame sequences only and omits some clones. Under half of the omission traces to an unresolved V gene where checked; the cause of the rest is unknown. The sample table holds around 400,000 clones, of which over 85% were seen once. Together, the top ten hold about 1.7% of the sample. Sample: PBMCs or T cells enriched from blood (not recorded which). The receptors stem from a woman in her twenties or thirties who had recovered from COVID-19.

V usage is TRBV7-3 and J usage is TRBJ2-1, with D tentatively TRBD2 (5 bases). The germline V gene encodes CDR1 SGHTA and CDR2 FQGTGA. The CDR3 has 18 amino acids. V lost 0 bases, J lost 1 base, and 16 bases lay in between. The chain's CDR3 is CASSLTPGRVSSYNEQFF. The CDR3, as DNA: TGTGCCAGCAGCTTAACCCCGGGAAGGGTTTCGTCCTACAATGAGCAGTTCTTC.

The chain is built from TRBV9 and TRBJ1-5, with D unclear. Germline V gene data show CDR1 as SGDLS and CDR2 as YYNGEE. Trimming cost V 3 bases and J 6 bases, with 13 bases left between them. CDR3 size: 14 residues. The CDR3 here is CASSGSKRGQPQHF. The CDR3 DNA sequence: TGTGCCAGCAGCGGGTCCAAAAGAGGTCAGCCCCAGCATTTT.

The chain has TRBV5-6 and TRBJ2-7; 11 nucleotides line up with TRBD1. The CDR3 is 15 residues long. V was pared by 2 bases and J by 7 bases, with 8 bases of the junction left unmatched. Germline CDR1 reads SGHDT; CDR2 reads YYEEEE. CDR3 amino acids: CASSFGTGGVGEQYF. DNA for the CDR3: TGTGCCAGCAGCTTCGGGACAGGGGGTGTCGGAGAGCAGTACTTC.

The chain has TRBV4-1 and TRBJ1-2; no reliable D call. The CDR3 spans 15 residues. CDR1 and CDR2 from the germline V gene are MGHRA and YSYEKL. Trimming pared 7 bases from V and 4 bases from J, leaving 19 bases between. CDR3 region: CASTPQMGDSYGYTF. CDR3 DNA: TGCGCCAGCACTCCTCAGATGGGTGACTCCTATGGCTACACCTTC.

J is TRBJ2-7 and V is TRBV7-9; D remains unclear. This CDR3 region has 15 residues. Germline V gene lookup returns CDR1 SEHNR and CDR2 FQNEAQ (reference sequence). V was clipped by 0 bases and J by 1 base, with 10 bases between them. CDR3 sequence (DNA): TGTGCCAGCAGCTTAGCGAGCGCAGAATCCTACGAGCAGTACTTC. Protein: CASSLASAESYEQYF. The full variable domain, its missing parts supplied by reference TRBV7-9 and TRBJ2-7, is DTGVSQNPRHKITKRGQNVTFRCDPISEHNRLYWYRQTLGQGPEFLTYFQNEAQLEKSRLLSDRFSAERPKGSFSTLEIQRTEQGDSAMYLCASSLASAESYEQYFGPGTRLTVT.

V usage is TRBV6-1 and J usage is TRBJ1-2; TRBD1 agrees at 7 bases. Germline V gives CDR1 MNHNS, CDR2 SASEGT. This CDR3 is 16 amino acids long. V shed 0 bases and J 3 bases; nucleotides not matched to a gene: 7. The CDR3 coding sequence is TGTGCCAGCAGTGAAGCGCTTCTCGGACAGGACTATGGCTACACCTTC. Protein: CASSEALLGQDYGYTF.